The 24 T cell receptor beta chains in this list originate from one sample, sequenced in a study of a mutant IDH1 vaccine in newly diagnosed glioma. Stated time point: week 47, end of study. The study gave 300 ug of mutant IDH1 20-mer peptide per vaccine dose, with topical imiquimod. Their antigens are not known. Sequenced by immunoSEQ multiplex PCR; TCRdb stores in-frame clones only, minus some. The sample holds fewer than 60,000 clones, roughly two thirds seen once. This sample comprised peripheral blood mononuclear cells (PBMCs), obtained from a glioma patient whose treatment included an IDH1 peptide vaccine. The receptor set was obtained from a man aged 40-55 years with glioma. Some clones in this sample may be carry-over from other donors' samples.

J is TRBJ1-2 and V is TRBV5-5; a possible D gene is TRBD1 (6 bases). Trimming removed 1 base at V and 7 bases at J, with 17 bases between. CDR3 length: 15 amino acids. Germline assignment: CDR1 SGHKS and CDR2 YYEKEE (reference sequence). CDR3 coding DNA: TGTGCCAGCAGCTTGTCGCCCCCGGGGGCGAGTGGCTACACCTTC. Residues: CASSLSPPGASGYTF.

The rearrangement uses TRBV19 and TRBJ2-3; 8 bases fit TRBD1. The CDR3 covers 16 residues. The V gene's germline CDR1 is LNHDA and CDR2 SQIVND (reference sequence). The ends lost 5 bases at V and 1 base at J; junction bases unmatched: 8. The chain's CDR3 is CASSAAGTGRTDTQYF. The CDR3 DNA is TGTGCCAGTAGTGCGGCGGGGACAGGCCGCACAGATACGCAGTATTTT.

This clone has only a few counts. V and J are TRBV10-2 and TRBJ1-5; D unclear. Germline values: CDR1 WSHSY, CDR2 SAAADI. The CDR3 is 14 amino acids. The V end was cut by 6 bases, the J end by 0 bases, with 9 bases between. CDR3 sequence reads: CASSPTDSNQPQHF. The CDR3 DNA reads as TGCGCCAGCAGCCCGACGGATAGCAATCAGCCCCAGCATTTT.

The chain's CDR3 is CASSQEKRNTGELFF. The CDR3 DNA follows: TGTGCCAGCAGCCAAGAAAAGCGAAACACCGGGGAGCTGTTTTTT. This chain connects TRBV14 to TRBJ2-2; D remains unclear. V lost 0 bases to trimming and J lost 2 bases, with 7 bases between them. Looked up from germline, CDR1 is SGHDN and CDR2 is FVKESK. This CDR3 is built from 15 residues.

The chain has TRBV5-4 and TRBJ2-3; D not certain. V lost 4 bases to trimming and J lost 0 bases, with 3 bases between them. This CDR3 is built from 12 residues. Germline V CDR1 and CDR2: SGHNT, YYREEE (reference sequence). DNA of the CDR3: TGTGCCAGCAGCATTAGCACAGATACGCAGTATTTT. Protein: CASSISTDTQYF. Looking up the rest from reference TRBV5-4 and TRBJ2-3 gives the full variable domain: ETGVTQSPTHLIKTRGQQVTLRCSSQSGHNTVSWYQQALGQGPQFIFQYYREEENGRGNFPPRFSGLQFPNYSSELNVNALELDDSALYLCASSISTDTQYFGPGTRLTVL.

Only a few counts were recorded for this clone. The genes are TRBV7-8 and TRBJ1-2; no firm D call. Trimming pared 5 bases from V and 2 bases from J, leaving 9 bases between. CDR3 length: 13 amino acids. Germline CDR1 reads SGHVS; CDR2 reads FQNEAQ. The CDR3 loop reads CASSITVNYGYTF. The CDR3 region has the DNA TGTGCCAGCAGCATTACCGTGAACTATGGCTACACCTTC. Combining the CDR3 with reference TRBV7-8 and TRBJ1-2 gives the whole variable domain GAGVSQSPRYKVAKRGQDVALRCDPISGHVSLFWYQQALGQGPEFLTYFQNEAQLDKSGLPSDRFFAERPEGSVSTLKIQRTQQEDSAVYLCASSITVNYGYTFGSGTRLTVV.

The rearrangement links TRBV13 to TRBJ2-7, with D perhaps TRBD2 (5 bases). The length of the CDR3 is 15 residues. Germline-derived CDR1 and CDR2 are PRHDT and FYEKMQ (reference sequence). Trimming pared 6 bases from V and 6 bases from J, leaving 21 bases between. The CDR3 loop reads CASSWAGRALSEQYF. The CDR3 DNA sequence: TGTGCCAGCAGTTGGGCGGGCCGAGCCCTCTCCGAGCAGTACTTC.

This clone was detected a few times. The V gene is TRBV7-7, the J gene TRBJ2-2; 7 bases are shared with TRBD1. V shed 5 bases and J 6 bases; nucleotides not matched to a gene: 3. The CDR3 has 13 residues. Germline V gene sequence: CDR1 SSHAT, CDR2 FNYEAQ (reference sequence). The CDR3 region has the DNA TGTGCCAGCAGCCCGACAGGGTCCGGGGAGCTGTTTTTT. The encoded protein is CASSPTGSGELFF.

The V gene is TRBV29-1, the J gene TRBJ1-1; a weak D match, TRBD1 (5 bases). V was shortened by 7 bases and J by 11 bases, with 17 bases between the two germline ends. This CDR3 comprises 11 residues. Germline V gene lookup returns CDR1 SQVTM and CDR2 ANQGSEA. CDR3 DNA sequence: TGCAGCGCGGCGAGGGGCGCCGCGGCTTTCTTT. This gives the protein CSAARGAAAFF.

This clone showed up just once. V gene TRBV21-1 combines with J gene TRBJ2-5; the table's D call, TRBD1, has no DNA check behind it. TRBV21-1 constitutes a pseudogene. The CDR3 consists of 14 residues. The CDR3 here is CASSKEGAYETQYF. Written as DNA, the CDR3 is TGTGCCAGCAGCAAAGAGGGGGCCTATGAGACCCAGTACTTC.

The chain couples TRBV4-1 to TRBJ2-7; D gene ambiguous. The CDR3 loop spans 18 amino acids. V lost 4 bases, J lost 1 base, and 23 bases lay in between. Germline CDR1 and CDR2: MGHRA and YSYEKL. DNA of the CDR3: TGCGCCAGCAGCCCCAGGTTCCCAGTCAATTCCTTTTCCTACGAGCAGTACTTC. This codes for CASSPRFPVNSFSYEQYF.

This sequence joins TRBV19 and TRBJ1-4, with 9 bases lining up with TRBD1. This CDR3 has 15 amino acids. The junction had 10 bases not matched to a gene; V was cut back by 3 bases and J by 11 bases. CDR1 LNHDA and CDR2 SQIVND come from the germline V gene (reference sequence). CDR3 nucleotide sequence: TGTGCCAGTAGTATTGGCGGGGGACAGGGCAGGAAACTGTTTTTT. Protein sequence: CASSIGGGQGRKLFF. The full variable domain, with the rest looked up from reference TRBV19 and TRBJ1-4, is DGGITQSPKYLFRKEGQNVTLSCEQNLNHDAMYWYRQDPGQGLRLIYYSQIVNDFQKGDIAEGYSVSREKKESFPLTVTSAQKNPTAFYLCASSIGGGQGRKLFFGSGTQLSVL.

V and J are TRBV7-9 and TRBJ1-1; D remains ambiguous. V lost 1 base and J lost 0, with 6 bases in between. The CDR3 sequence is 14 residues long. CDR1 is SEHNR, CDR2 FQNEAQ, per germline (reference sequence). The DNA for the CDR3 is TGTGCCAGCAGCTTAGGATATATGAACACTGAAGCTTTCTTT. Translation: CASSLGYMNTEAFF.

The chain uses TRBV9 and TRBJ2-3; D tentatively fits TRBD1 or TRBD2 (5 bases each). V was cut by 3 bases and J by 4 bases, with 9 bases left in between. The CDR3 runs 13 residues. Looked up from germline, CDR1 is SGDLS and CDR2 is YYNGEE. In DNA form, the CDR3 reads TGTGCCAGCAGCGGGGGGACCTCAGATACGCAGTATTTT. Encoded protein: CASSGGTSDTQYF. Full variable domain (missing parts from reference TRBV9 and TRBJ2-3): DSGVTQTPKHLITATGQRVTLRCSPRSGDLSVYWYQQSLDQGLQFLIQYYNGEERAKGNILERFSAQQFPDLHSELNLSSLELGDSALYFCASSGGTSDTQYFGPGTRLTVL.

V and J are TRBV7-8 and TRBJ2-7; 10 nucleotides line up with TRBD1. Germline lookup yields CDR1 SGHVS and CDR2 FQNEAQ. The ends lost 4 bases at V and 4 bases at J; junction bases unmatched: 4. This CDR3 region has 14 residues. The CDR3: CASSSLGQGYEQYF. The DNA for the CDR3 is TGTGCCAGCAGCTCCCTGGGACAGGGGTACGAGCAGTACTTC.

V usage is TRBV11-2 and J usage is TRBJ1-6; D unresolved. This CDR3 region has 14 residues. V lost 1 base and J 7 bases, leaving 8 bases between the germline ends. The germline V gene has CDR1 SGHAT and CDR2 FQNNGV. The DNA of the CDR3 is TGTGCCAGCAGCTTAGGAGGCAGCAATTCACCCCTCCACTTT. Protein: CASSLGGSNSPLHF.

This chain joins TRBV10-2 and TRBJ1-6; D unresolved. Germline V gives CDR1 WSHSY, CDR2 SAAADI. This CDR3 has 15 residues. V was cut by 6 bases and J by 0 bases, with 9 bases left in between. The CDR3 DNA reads as TGCGCCAGCAGAGATCAACCCTCCTATAATTCACCCCTCCACTTT. Translated: CASRDQPSYNSPLHF.

The chain combines TRBV19 with TRBJ2-3; 9 bases align to TRBD2. CDR3 length: 13 residues. CDR1 is LNHDA, CDR2 SQIVND, per germline (reference sequence). V shed 5 bases, J shed 13 bases, and the junction held 10 bases outside the gene matches. CDR3 sequence: CASSVAGGRVEYF. CDR3 nucleotides: TGTGCCAGTAGTGTGGCGGGGGGGCGGGTTGAGTATTTT.

This clone turned up a few times. The chain carries TRBV6-1 and TRBJ1-1; D is uncertain. The V gene's germline CDR1 is MNHNS and CDR2 SASEGT. The length of the CDR3 is 16 residues. V was cut by 0 bases and J by 4 bases, with 15 bases left in between. The CDR3 reads CASSEALRGSGTEAFF. CDR3 nucleotides: TGTGCCAGCAGTGAAGCGCTACGGGGATCGGGCACTGAAGCTTTCTTT.

The chain has TRBV7-9 and TRBJ2-5, with 9 bases matching TRBD2. V lost 4 bases and J lost 5; bases outside the gene matches: 5. CDR1 and CDR2 (germline): SEHNR, FQNEAQ (reference sequence). The CDR3 has 14 residues. CDR3 sequence (DNA): TGTGCCAGCAGCTCAATAGCGGGGGTGGAGACCCAGTACTTC. The encoded protein is CASSSIAGVETQYF.

This chain uses TRBV11-1 with TRBJ2-1; 7 nucleotides match TRBD2. The CDR3 extends over 15 amino acids. Losses at the gene ends were 5 bases for V and 5 bases for J; bases not matched to a gene: 9. CDR1 and CDR2 from the germline V gene are SGHAT and FQDESV (reference sequence). This CDR3 reads CASSLQVGGDNEQFF. The CDR3, as DNA: TGTGCCAGCAGCCTTCAGGTGGGGGGGGACAATGAGCAGTTCTTC. Full variable domain (missing parts from reference TRBV11-1 and TRBJ2-1): EAEVAQSPRYKITEKSQAVAFWCDPISGHATLYWYRQILGQGPELLVQFQDESVVDDSQLPKDRFSAERLKGVDSTLKIQPAELGDSAMYLCASSLQVGGDNEQFFGPGTRLTVL.

This clone appeared a few times. The chain uses TRBV7-9 and TRBJ1-2, with D hard to call. Germline CDR1 SEHNR, CDR2 FQNEAQ (reference sequence). CDR3 length equals 11 residues. V was trimmed by 4 bases and J by 3 bases, leaving 3 bases between them. The chain's CDR3 is CASSSDYGYTF. Here the CDR3 DNA reads TGTGCCAGCAGCTCCGACTATGGCTACACCTTC.

This clone was detected many times. This chain links TRBV7-8 with TRBJ1-1; 9 nucleotides line up with TRBD1. In germline, CDR1 is SGHVS, CDR2 FQNEAQ. The CDR3 is 15 amino acids. The V and J ends lost 1 base and 6 bases, in that order; junction bases with no gene match: 6. Here the CDR3 DNA reads TGTGCCAGCAGCTTAGGGGGACAGGGAGGCGCTGAAGCTTTCTTT. It specifies CASSLGGQGGAEAFF.

The rearrangement uses TRBV27 and TRBJ1-6; perhaps TRBD1 as D (5 bases). The CDR3 length is 19 residues. Trimming stripped 1 base from V and 8 bases from J, with 24 bases between. CDR1 and CDR2 from the germline V gene are MNHEY and SMNVEV (reference sequence). The CDR3 bases are TGTGCCAGCAGTTTATACCCCGAAACGGACACACGACGACATTCACCCCTCCACTTT. Protein: CASSLYPETDTRRHSPLHF.